This T cell receptor (beta chain) was sequenced for a study of OX40 agonist ivuxolimab in advanced cancers. The overall study: Of mixed ages from about 23 to 90 and averaging roughly 66 years, the group was approximately 80% male. The eligibility criteria allowed prior anti-PD-1, anti-PD-L1 or anti-CTLA-4 therapy, and 40% had some.

General study findings and limits: Doses of 0.1 to 3.0 mg/kg were accompanied by clonal expansion of CD4+ and CD8+ blood T cells by week 6.

Individuals having autoimmune disease history or systemic immunosuppression were not enrolled. This clone occurred once. The antigen is undetermined. Using immunoSEQ multiplex PCR, the repertoire was profiled, and TCRdb retains in-frame clones only, with some absent. There are some 130,000 clones in the sample; around 91% occur only once, and approximately 0.51% lies in the top ten. CDR1 and CDR2 from the germline V gene are MGHRA and YSYEKL. The CDR3 length is 15 residues. The trim removed 4 bases at V and 4 bases at J, leaving 6 bases unmatched. The material was CD4+ or CD8+ T cells sorted from blood, obtained in a trial of the OX40 agonist ivuxolimab. The source of this sequence is an adult with an advanced solid tumor such as melanoma, head and neck, liver or kidney cancer. The chain carries TRBV4-1 and TRBJ1-2, with 10 bases lining up with TRBD1. CDR3 sequence reads: CASSRGQGVPYGYTF. CDR3 nucleotides: TGCGCCAGCAGCCGTGGACAGGGGGTCCCCTATGGCTACACCTTC.